This is a list of T cell receptor beta chains from one sample in a study of blood T cell repertoires in COVID-19. Clones were read by immunoSEQ multiplex PCR, and TCRdb kept only the in-frame ones, dropping some. The sample yields about 120,000 clones, over 65% seen once. The sequenced material came from peripheral blood. These receptors came from a man aged 55 to 70 with acute or convalescent COVID-19. The CDR3 runs from the conserved cysteine through the conserved F or W. The D gene is left open where the match is weak. Clone size is given for some rows only: seen once, a few or many times, or a class if the clone is expanded.

clone_size d_call j_call cdr3_length v_call cdr3_aa cdr3_nt
NA TRBD1 TRBJ1-2 14 TRBV27 CASSLLGQGEGYTF TGTGCCAGCAGTTTACTTGGACAGGGGGAAGGCTACACCTTC
NA NA TRBJ2-3 13 TRBV28 CASSFSPSDTQYF TGTGCCAGCAGTTTCTCCCCGTCAGATACGCAGTATTTT
NA NA TRBJ1-5 14 TRBV7-2 CASSPREGGQPQHF TGTGCCAGCAGCCCCCGGGAGGGTGGACAGCCCCAGCATTTT
NA NA TRBJ2-2 13 TRBV6-6 CASSQGFPGELFF TGTGCCAGCTCCCAGGGTTTCCCCGGGGAGCTGTTTTTT
NA NA TRBJ2-5 13 TRBV6-2/TRBV6-3 CASSRGRGETQYF TGTGCCAGCAGTCGCGGACGGGGAGAGACCCAGTACTTC
NA NA TRBJ2-1 12 TRBV28 CASGRDAGHLFF TGTGCCAGCGGACGGGATGCCGGTCATCTATTCTTC
NA NA TRBJ2-3 16 TRBV5-1 CASSLDPSGLTDTQYF TGCGCCAGCAGCTTGGATCCTTCGGGATTAACAGATACGCAGTATTTT
NA NA TRBJ1-1 13 TRBV29-1 CSVETVMNTEAFF TGCAGCGTCGAGACAGTTATGAACACTGAAGCTTTCTTT
once NA TRBJ2-7 15 TRBV3-1/TRBV3-2 CASSTPGHSSYEQYF TGTGCCAGCAGCACACCGGGACACAGCTCCTACGAGCAGTACTTC
once TRBD2 TRBJ2-7 15 TRBV6-2/TRBV6-3 CASSYESAGGYEQYF TGTGCCAGCAGTTATGAATCAGCGGGAGGTTACGAGCAGTACTTC
NA NA TRBJ1-2 15 TRBV6-5 CASSYSVQDRYGYTF TGTGCCAGCAGTTACTCCGTACAGGACCGCTATGGCTACACCTTC
few TRBD2 TRBJ2-3 16 TRBV13 CASSLSSGRGTDTQYF TGTGCCAGCAGCTTGAGCAGCGGGAGGGGTACAGATACGCAGTATTTT
NA NA TRBJ1-2 15 TRBV28 CASSAAGGLIYGYTF TGTGCCAGCAGTGCCGCTGGAGGGCTGATCTATGGCTACACCTTC
NA NA TRBJ1-2 13 TRBV28 CASRVAGRRENTF TGTGCCAGCAGAGTCGCGGGTAGGCGAGAAAACACCTTC
NA NA TRBJ2-7 12 TRBV7-9 CASSYVRYEQYF TGTGCCAGCAGCTACGTGCGCTACGAGCAGTACTTC
NA NA TRBJ2-7 13 TRBV5-6 CASSQSSGHEQYF TGTGCCAGCAGCCAGTCCTCAGGGCACGAGCAGTACTTC
NA NA TRBJ1-2 13 TRBV19 CASSGGDRVGYTF TGTGCCAGTTCGGGAGGGGACCGAGTTGGCTACACCTTC
NA TRBD1 TRBJ1-2 18 TRBV4-3 CASSPHIPGQRSNYGYTF TGCGCCAGCAGCCCCCATATTCCGGGACAGAGATCTAACTATGGCTACACCTTC
NA NA TRBJ1-1 14 TRBV19 CASSMMGLYTEAFF TGTGCCAGTAGTATGATGGGACTCTACACTGAAGCTTTCTTT
NA TRBD1 TRBJ2-7 14 TRBV29-1 CSVEGGQGRYEQYF TGCAGCGTTGAGGGAGGACAGGGCAGGTACGAGCAGTACTTC
NA TRBD2 TRBJ2-2 13 TRBV6-4 CASSILAGGELFF TGTGCCAGCAGTATCCTAGCGGGCGGGGAGCTGTTTTTT
NA NA TRBJ2-1 13 TRBV6-5 CASTLGGDNEQFF TGTGCCAGCACCCTTGGGGGCGACAATGAGCAGTTCTTC
NA TRBD1 TRBJ1-2 16 TRBV5-1 CASSLKGQGAGYGYTF TGCGCCAGCAGCTTGAAGGGACAGGGGGCTGGGTATGGCTACACCTTC
NA NA TRBJ2-5 15 TRBV11-3 CASSKGGGAGETQYF TGTGCCAGCAGCAAAGGGGGGGGTGCGGGAGAGACCCAGTACTTC
NA TRBD1 TRBJ1-1 14 TRBV9 CASSGGQGPTEAFF TGTGCCAGCAGCGGGGGACAGGGGCCCACTGAAGCTTTCTTT
NA TRBD1 TRBJ2-4 10 TRBV20-1 CSASGTGGGF TGCAGTGCTAGCGGGACAGGCGGAGGCTTC
NA NA TRBJ1-1 13 TRBV12-3/TRBV12-4 CASSLQGNTEAFF TGTGCCAGCAGTTTACAGGGGAACACTGAAGCTTTCTTT
NA TRBD1 TRBJ2-7 15 TRBV6-5 CASIYRQGASYEQYF TGTGCCAGCATTTATAGACAGGGGGCCTCCTACGAGCAGTACTTC
once TRBD1 TRBJ1-6 16 TRBV18 CASSLGTGGLDSPLHF TGTGCCAGCTCACTGGGGACAGGGGGCTTGGATTCACCCCTCCACTTT
NA NA TRBJ1-1 14 TRBV3-1/TRBV3-2 CASSQTVMNTEAFF TGTGCCAGCAGCCAAACAGTCATGAACACTGAAGCTTTCTTT
NA TRBD2 TRBJ2-5 15 TRBV9 CASSGGLAGWETQYF TGTGCCAGCAGCGGGGGACTAGCGGGATGGGAGACCCAGTACTTC
NA NA TRBJ1-2 14 TRBV28 CASWPGGQYYGYTF TGTGCCAGCTGGCCCGGCGGGCAGTACTATGGCTACACCTTC
NA NA TRBJ1-2 13 TRBV4-2 CASSRVREDGYTF TGTGCCAGCAGCCGAGTCAGGGAAGATGGCTACACCTTC
once TRBD1 TRBJ2-7 14 TRBV28 CASNRSGQRHEQYF TGTGCCAGCAACCGATCGGGACAGAGACACGAGCAGTACTTC
NA NA TRBJ1-2 12 TRBV6-5 CASSTGSRGYTF TGTGCCAGCAGCACAGGTTCTAGAGGCTACACCTTC
NA TRBD1 TRBJ1-2 14 TRBV7-9 CASSPGQGPYGYTF TGTGCCAGCAGCCCTGGACAGGGTCCCTATGGCTACACCTTC
NA TRBD2 TRBJ2-1 15 TRBV5-1 CASTLTSGTDNEQFF TGCGCCAGCACCCTCACTAGCGGGACCGACAATGAGCAGTTCTTC
few TRBD1 TRBJ1-1 13 TRBV28 CASRGTGGTEAFF TGTGCCAGCAGGGGGACAGGGGGCACTGAAGCTTTCTTT
NA NA TRBJ1-1 15 TRBV2 CASTSDRRGRTEAFF TGTGCCAGCACTTCGGACAGAAGGGGAAGGACTGAAGCTTTCTTT
few NA TRBJ2-3 14 TRBV7-9 CASSLAMERDTQYF TGTGCCAGCAGCTTAGCGATGGAGAGAGATACGCAGTATTTT
NA NA TRBJ2-2 16 TRBV18 CASSPFGGPNTGELFF TGTGCCAGCTCACCATTCGGGGGGCCGAACACCGGGGAGCTGTTTTTT
few TRBD1 TRBJ2-4 13 TRBV7-2 CASSVDRGNIQYF TGTGCCAGCAGCGTGGACAGGGGGAATATTCAGTACTTC
NA NA TRBJ1-5 15 TRBV19 CASSRSGDSNQPQHF TGTGCCAGTAGTAGGTCCGGGGATAGCAATCAGCCCCAGCATTTT
NA TRBD2 TRBJ2-2 16 TRBV3-1/TRBV3-2 CASSQAGGFNTGELFF TGTGCCAGCAGCCAAGCGGGAGGGTTTAACACCGGGGAGCTGTTTTTT
few NA TRBJ1-1 13 TRBV18 CASSKAPNTEAFF TGTGCCAGCTCAAAAGCACCCAACACTGAAGCTTTCTTT
NA NA TRBJ1-1 13 TRBV19 CASPGLGGTEAFF TGTGCCAGCCCGGGACTTGGCGGAACTGAAGCTTTCTTT
once NA TRBJ2-2 14 TRBV5-4 CASSLGQGTGELFF TGTGCCAGCAGCTTGGGGCAGGGAACCGGGGAGCTGTTTTTT
once TRBD1 TRBJ1-1 16 TRBV9 CASSEGTRGVNTEAFF TGTGCCAGCAGCGAGGGGACCAGGGGGGTGAACACTGAAGCTTTCTTT